A selection of T cell receptor beta chains follows, all from one sample in a study of blood T cell repertoires in COVID-19. Assay: immunoSEQ multiplex PCR; the TCRdb copy retains only in-frame clones and omits some. The data hold 54,000 or so clones, with over 80% observed a single time. Sequencing was performed on peripheral blood. The receptor source for this set is a human donor in a cohort sampled during active COVID-19. Both conserved end residues are part of each CDR3. D genes are given only for firm matches. Not all rows give a size; the values are once, few, many and, for expanded clones, a class.

len	v_gene	abundance	d_gene	j_gene	CDR3aa	CDR3nt
14	TRBV5-8	NA	NA	TRBJ2-5	CASSPGTSQETQYF	TGTGCCAGCAGCCCAGGGACTTCTCAAGAGACCCAGTACTTC
13	TRBV4-3	NA	NA	TRBJ1-2	CASSQAGEVGYTF	TGCGCCAGCAGCCAAGCAGGGGAAGTGGGCTACACCTTC
14	TRBV7-9	NA	TRBD1	TRBJ1-1	CASRESGGNTEAFF	TGTGCCAGCAGAGAGTCAGGGGGGAACACTGAAGCTTTCTTT
12	TRBV29-1	few	NA	TRBJ1-5	CSVSGVNQPQHF	TGCAGCGTTTCCGGAGTCAATCAGCCCCAGCATTTT
15	TRBV5-8	NA	TRBD1	TRBJ1-6	CASSWRQGYNSPLHF	TGTGCCAGCAGCTGGAGACAGGGATATAATTCACCCCTCCACTTT
13	TRBV5-5	once	NA	TRBJ2-4	CASRPRFGGRRYF	TGTGCCAGCAGACCTCGGTTTGGCGGTCGCAGGTACTTC
13	TRBV28	NA	NA	TRBJ1-2	CASSPPRSYGYTF	TGTGCCAGCAGCCCCCCCCGCAGCTATGGCTACACCTTC
13	TRBV12-3/TRBV12-4	NA	TRBD2	TRBJ2-7	CASSLASGGEQYF	TGTGCCAGCAGTTTGGCTAGCGGAGGCGAGCAGTACTTC
14	TRBV19	NA	NA	TRBJ1-1	CASSDQGQNTEAFF	TGTGCCAGTAGTGACCAAGGACAGAACACTGAAGCTTTCTTT
16	TRBV11-1	few	TRBD1	TRBJ1-2	CASSPRATGTLYGYTF	TGTGCCAGCAGCCCCCGGGCGACAGGGACGCTCTATGGCTACACCTTC
16	TRBV14	NA	TRBD2	TRBJ2-3	CASSPLRGGSTDTQYF	TGTGCCAGCAGCCCTCTTCGGGGGGGAAGCACAGATACGCAGTATTTT
14	TRBV20-1	NA	NA	TRBJ1-3	CSASPRDTGNTIYF	TGCAGTGCTAGTCCCCGGGACACAGGAAACACCATATATTTT
14	TRBV4-2	NA	TRBD2	TRBJ2-5	CASSQVAGEETQYF	TGTGCCAGCAGCCAAGTAGCGGGGGAAGAGACCCAGTACTTC
15	TRBV7-8	NA	NA	TRBJ2-4	CASSANRVRGNIQYF	TGTGCCAGCAGCGCAAACAGGGTCCGGGGAAACATTCAGTACTTC
15	TRBV5-4	once	NA	TRBJ1-2	CASSFDSLTNYGYTF	TGTGCCAGCAGCTTCGACTCACTCACTAACTATGGCTACACCTTC
18	TRBV5-6	NA	TRBD1	TRBJ1-2	CASSPAWDRGAANYGYTF	TGTGCCAGCAGCCCCGCATGGGACAGGGGAGCGGCTAACTATGGCTACACCTTC
14	TRBV2	NA	NA	TRBJ2-1	CASLIARSYNEQFF	TGTGCCAGTTTAATAGCGCGATCCTACAATGAGCAGTTCTTC
15	TRBV6-2/TRBV6-3	NA	NA	TRBJ1-5	CASSSEGMGNQPQHF	TGTGCCAGCAGTTCTGAGGGCATGGGCAATCAGCCCCAGCATTTT
13	TRBV30	once	NA	TRBJ1-5	CAWRTNPGEPQHF	TGTGCCTGGAGGACAAACCCGGGAGAGCCCCAGCATTTT
15	TRBV4-1	NA	TRBD1	TRBJ1-6	CASSLYGTDNSPLHF	TGCGCCAGCAGCCTCTACGGGACAGATAATTCACCCCTCCACTTT
16	TRBV4-2	NA	NA	TRBJ2-5	CASSQAASGDQETQYF	TGTGCCAGCAGCCAAGCAGCAAGCGGTGATCAAGAGACCCAGTACTTC
14	TRBV7-2	NA	NA	TRBJ2-7	CASSLAPAVNEQYF	TGTGCCAGCAGCCTGGCCCCAGCGGTGAACGAGCAGTACTTC
14	TRBV13	once	TRBD1	TRBJ2-1	CASRPTHRGNEQFF	TGTGCCAGCAGACCTACCCACAGGGGCAATGAGCAGTTCTTC
16	TRBV19	few	TRBD2	TRBJ2-2	CASTGLAGIGAGELFF	TGTGCCAGCACGGGACTAGCGGGAATTGGTGCCGGGGAGCTGTTTTTT
12	TRBV10-1	NA	NA	TRBJ2-5	CASSDSFETQYF	TGCGCCAGCAGTGACAGTTTTGAGACCCAGTACTTC
15	TRBV7-9	NA	TRBD2	TRBJ2-1	CASSSSGLTYNEQFF	TGTGCCAGCAGTTCTAGCGGATTGACCTACAATGAGCAGTTCTTC
11	TRBV5-4	NA	NA	TRBJ1-4	CASSANEKLFF	TGTGCCAGCAGCGCGAATGAAAAACTGTTTTTT
13	TRBV6-6	NA	NA	TRBJ2-7	CASSYTGPREQYF	TGTGCCAGCAGTTATACAGGGCCCCGCGAGCAGTACTTC
19	TRBV18	few	TRBD1	TRBJ2-7	CASSALAGTGISGNYEQYF	TGTGCCAGCTCAGCCTTAGCCGGGACAGGGATTTCGGGCAACTACGAGCAGTACTTC
10	TRBV6-1	NA	NA	TRBJ2-6	CSAGANVLTF	TGTTCCGCTGGGGCCAACGTCCTGACTTTC
16	TRBV24-1	few	NA	TRBJ2-7	CATSDFNGASPYEQYF	TGTGCCACCAGTGATTTTAACGGAGCATCACCCTACGAGCAGTACTTC
20	TRBV13	NA	TRBD1	TRBJ1-3	CASSAYRGLTGFRSGNTIYF	TGTGCCAGCAGCGCCTACAGGGGGCTTACTGGCTTTCGCTCTGGAAACACCATATATTTT
14	TRBV19	NA	NA	TRBJ1-5	CASSDRYLNQPQHF	TGTGCCAGTAGCGACAGGTATCTAAATCAGCCCCAGCATTTT
14	TRBV7-2	NA	NA	TRBJ2-7	CASSLQGRRHEQYF	TGTGCCAGCAGCTTACAGGGTAGGCGCCACGAGCAGTACTTC
15	TRBV7-2	NA	NA	TRBJ2-7	CASSLVSGLNYEQYF	TGTGCCAGCAGCTTAGTCAGCGGCCTTAACTACGAGCAGTACTTC
15	TRBV7-9	NA	TRBD2	TRBJ2-1	CASSPGLAGDNEQFF	TGTGCCAGCAGCCCTGGACTAGCGGGAGACAATGAGCAGTTCTTC
14	TRBV2	NA	NA	TRBJ1-3	CASSEGQGRNTIYF	TGTGCCAGCAGTGAAGGGCAGGGGAGAAACACCATATATTTT
12	TRBV19	NA	NA	TRBJ1-3	CASTGPGNTIYF	TGTGCCAGTACCGGTCCTGGAAACACCATATATTTT
15	TRBV6-5	once	TRBD2	TRBJ2-7	CASSRLAGKPYEQYF	TGTGCCAGCAGCCGACTAGCGGGTAAGCCCTACGAGCAGTACTTC
16	TRBV5-4	NA	NA	TRBJ1-1	CASRQGTVDSNTEAFF	TGTGCCAGCCGCCAGGGGACGGTCGACTCGAACACTGAAGCTTTCTTT
15	TRBV5-6	NA	TRBD1	TRBJ2-1	CASSLGQGYLSEQFF	TGTGCCAGCAGCTTGGGACAGGGGTATTTGTCTGAGCAGTTCTTC
14	TRBV30	few	NA	TRBJ1-6	CAWSVGRSNSPLHF	TGTGCCTGGAGTGTGGGGCGCAGCAATTCACCCCTCCACTTT
14	TRBV18	NA	NA	TRBJ1-2	CATTLGPEAYGYTF	TGTGCCACCACCCTGGGGCCAGAGGCTTATGGCTACACCTTC
14	TRBV19	NA	TRBD1	TRBJ2-2	CASRWDRSTGELFF	TGTGCCAGTAGATGGGACAGATCCACCGGGGAGCTGTTTTTT
16	TRBV9	NA	NA	TRBJ2-6	CASSVLVSSGANVLTF	TGTGCCAGCAGCGTCCTAGTGAGCTCTGGGGCCAACGTCCTGACTTTC
13	TRBV7-2	once	NA	TRBJ2-3	CASSIGQTDTQYF	TGTGCCAGCAGCATTGGACAGACAGATACGCAGTATTTT
15	TRBV6-5	few	NA	TRBJ2-2	CASRLGSTNTGELFF	TGTGCCAGCAGACTCGGGAGTACGAACACCGGGGAGCTGTTTTTT
17	TRBV6-1	NA	TRBD2	TRBJ2-5	CASSGRLAGGSQETQYF	TGTGCCAGCAGTGGCAGACTAGCGGGAGGATCGCAAGAGACCCAGTACTTC
15	TRBV4-2	NA	TRBD2	TRBJ2-7	CASSQAEAGGHEQYF	TGTGCCAGCAGCCAAGCAGAGGCGGGGGGGCACGAGCAGTACTTC
16	TRBV6-1	NA	NA	TRBJ2-1	CASSEDGGMSYNEQFF	TGTGCCAGCAGTGAAGATGGCGGGATGTCCTACAATGAGCAGTTCTTC
16	TRBV4-1	NA	TRBD1	TRBJ1-4	CASSQDPGTGYEKLFF	TGCGCCAGCAGCCAAGATCCAGGGACAGGGTACGAAAAACTGTTTTTT
14	TRBV30	NA	NA	TRBJ1-1	CAWTRTRGWTEAFF	TGTGCCTGGACCCGGACCCGGGGTTGGACTGAAGCTTTCTTT
14	TRBV10-3	many	TRBD1	TRBJ2-7	CAISDLQGLGEQYF	TGTGCCATCAGTGATCTACAGGGGCTCGGGGAGCAGTACTTC
15	TRBV9	NA	TRBD2	TRBJ2-1	CASSVAGGGGYEQFF	TGTGCCAGCAGCGTAGCGGGCGGGGGGGGATATGAGCAGTTCTTC
16	TRBV6-6	NA	TRBD2	TRBJ2-1	CASSYGLAGGGNEQFF	TGTGCCAGCAGTTACGGACTAGCGGGAGGTGGTAATGAGCAGTTCTTC
11	TRBV29-1	NA	NA	TRBJ1-1	CSVEGETEAFF	TGCAGCGTTGAAGGAGAGACTGAAGCTTTCTTT
13	TRBV19	NA	NA	TRBJ2-5	CASSFTGGETQYF	TGTGCCAGTAGTTTCACCGGGGGAGAGACCCAGTACTTC
13	TRBV19	NA	TRBD1	TRBJ1-2	CAGRKTGNYGYTF	TGTGCCGGGCGCAAGACAGGGAACTATGGCTACACCTTC
14	TRBV5-4	NA	TRBD1	TRBJ1-2	CASSHRDRNYGYTF	TGTGCCAGCAGCCACCGGGACAGAAACTATGGCTACACCTTC